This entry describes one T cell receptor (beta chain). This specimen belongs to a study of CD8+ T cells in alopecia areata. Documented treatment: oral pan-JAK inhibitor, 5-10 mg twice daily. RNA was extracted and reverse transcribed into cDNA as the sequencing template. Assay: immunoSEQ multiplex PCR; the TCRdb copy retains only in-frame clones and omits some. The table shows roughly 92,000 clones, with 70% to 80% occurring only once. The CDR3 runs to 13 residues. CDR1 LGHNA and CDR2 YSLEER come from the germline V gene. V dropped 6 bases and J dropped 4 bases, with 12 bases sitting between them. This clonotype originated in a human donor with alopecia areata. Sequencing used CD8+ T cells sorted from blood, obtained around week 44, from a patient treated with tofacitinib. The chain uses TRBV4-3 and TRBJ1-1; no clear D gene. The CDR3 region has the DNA TGCGCCAGCAGGAAGGATTCGGGCACTGAAGCTTTCTTT. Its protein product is CASRKDSGTEAFF.